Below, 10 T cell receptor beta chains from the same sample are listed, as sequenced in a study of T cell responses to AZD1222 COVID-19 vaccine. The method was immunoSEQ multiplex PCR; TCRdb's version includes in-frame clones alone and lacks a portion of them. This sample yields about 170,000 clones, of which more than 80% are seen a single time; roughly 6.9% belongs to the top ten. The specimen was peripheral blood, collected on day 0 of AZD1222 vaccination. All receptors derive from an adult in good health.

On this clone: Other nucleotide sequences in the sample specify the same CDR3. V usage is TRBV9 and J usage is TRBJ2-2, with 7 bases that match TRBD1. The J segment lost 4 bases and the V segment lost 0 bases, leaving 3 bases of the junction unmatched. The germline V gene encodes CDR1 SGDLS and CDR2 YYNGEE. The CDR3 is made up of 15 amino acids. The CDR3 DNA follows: TGTGCCAGCAGCGTAGGACAGGGAAGCACCGGGGAGCTGTTTTTT. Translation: CASSVGQGSTGELFF.

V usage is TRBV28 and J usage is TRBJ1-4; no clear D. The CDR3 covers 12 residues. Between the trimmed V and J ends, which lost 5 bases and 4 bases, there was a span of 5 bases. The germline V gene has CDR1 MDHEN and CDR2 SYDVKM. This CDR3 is CASSPNNEKLFF. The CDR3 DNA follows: TGTGCCAGCAGTCCAAATAATGAAAAACTGTTTTTT.

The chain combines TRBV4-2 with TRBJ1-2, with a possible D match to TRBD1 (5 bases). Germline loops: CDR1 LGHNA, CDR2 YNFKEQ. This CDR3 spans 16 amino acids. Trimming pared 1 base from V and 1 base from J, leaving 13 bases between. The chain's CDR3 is CASSQVGAGDNYGYTF. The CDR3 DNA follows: TGTGCCAGCAGCCAAGTTGGTGCGGGGGATAACTATGGCTACACCTTC.

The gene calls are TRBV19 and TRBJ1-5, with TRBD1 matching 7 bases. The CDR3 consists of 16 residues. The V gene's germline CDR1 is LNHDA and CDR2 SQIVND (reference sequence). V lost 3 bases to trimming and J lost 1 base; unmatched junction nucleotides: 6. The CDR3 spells CASSMTGKGSNQPQHF. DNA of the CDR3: TGTGCCAGTAGTATGACAGGGAAAGGGAGCAATCAGCCCCAGCATTTT.

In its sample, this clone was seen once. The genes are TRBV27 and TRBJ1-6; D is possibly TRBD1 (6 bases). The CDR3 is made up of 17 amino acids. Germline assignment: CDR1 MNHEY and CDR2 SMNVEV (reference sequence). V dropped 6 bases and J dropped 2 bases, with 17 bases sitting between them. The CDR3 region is CASSMGHPYAYNSPLHF. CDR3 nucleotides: TGTGCCAGCAGCATGGGACACCCTTACGCCTATAATTCACCCCTCCACTTT.

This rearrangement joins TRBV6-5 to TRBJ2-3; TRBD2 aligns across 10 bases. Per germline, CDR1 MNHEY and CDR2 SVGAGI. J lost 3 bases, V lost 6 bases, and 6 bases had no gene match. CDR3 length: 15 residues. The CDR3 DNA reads TGTGCCAGCAGGCCAGCGGGGGGGTTGACAGATACGCAGTATTTT. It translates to CASRPAGGLTDTQYF.

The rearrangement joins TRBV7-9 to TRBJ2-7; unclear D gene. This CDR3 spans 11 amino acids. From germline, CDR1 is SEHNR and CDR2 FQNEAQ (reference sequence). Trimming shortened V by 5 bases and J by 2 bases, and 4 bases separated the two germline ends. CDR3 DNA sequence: TGTGCCAGCAGCCACGCCTACGAGCAGTACTTC. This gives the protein CASSHAYEQYF.

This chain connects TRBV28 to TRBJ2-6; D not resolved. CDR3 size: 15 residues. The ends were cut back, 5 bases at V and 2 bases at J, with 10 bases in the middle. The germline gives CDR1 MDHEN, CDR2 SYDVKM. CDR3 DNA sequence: TGTGCCAGCAGTCTTTTAGGCCCTGGGGCCAACGTCCTGACTTTC. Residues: CASSLLGPGANVLTF.

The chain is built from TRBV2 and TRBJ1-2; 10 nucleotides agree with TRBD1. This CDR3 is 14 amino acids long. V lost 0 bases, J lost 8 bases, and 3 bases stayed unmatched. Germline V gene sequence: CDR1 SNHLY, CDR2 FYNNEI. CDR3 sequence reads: CASSEATGGRGYTF. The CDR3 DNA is TGTGCCAGCAGTGAAGCGACAGGGGGCCGGGGCTACACCTTC.

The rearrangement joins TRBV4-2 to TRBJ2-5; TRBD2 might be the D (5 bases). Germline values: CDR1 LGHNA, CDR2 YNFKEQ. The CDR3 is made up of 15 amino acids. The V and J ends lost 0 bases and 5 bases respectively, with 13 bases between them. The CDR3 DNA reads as TGTGCCAGCAGCCAAGATACACTGGGCGGGGAGACCCAGTACTTC. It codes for CASSQDTLGGETQYF.